This T cell receptor (beta chain) was captured by sequencing in a study of cytomegalovirus exposure and HLA in healthy donors (dated 2017 in TCRdb). A note on the overall study: A later analysis indicated that the 130 or so validation repertoires were generated on the platform also employed for the approximately 700 repertoires of the first cohort. Along with the approximately 650-subject first cohort, a separate validation cohort of about 110 different subjects was used. The study combined high-throughput TCR immunosequencing, statistical association of individual TCRs with disease status, and machine learning to predict cytomegalovirus infection status. The aim of the study was to test whether cataloging public T cell receptors could identify signatures of past pathogen exposure.

Library preparation employed the immunoSEQ multiplex PCR assay. Concerning the study's data processing: To diagnose cytomegalovirus status from the catalog of TCR beta chain sequences, a statistical classification framework was built. TCRdb carries this immuneACCESS record with in-frame sequences only. Its versions omit some clonotypes, under half of them owing to an unresolved V gene in the studies checked, with the rest unexplained. V, J and clone size derive from that table, while D and trimming were established from the DNA sequence. The sample table contains about 180,000 clones; only one count was recorded for around 85% of them. Clones ranked in the top ten supply approximately 15% of the sample. The donors were included in the validation cohort of 120 subjects, a group kept apart from the roughly 680-subject first cohort. The V end loses 3 bases and the J end loses 8 bases, and a stretch of 13 bases separates them. Spanning cysteine to phenylalanine, the CDR3 consists of 13 amino acids. The retained sequence is limited to the CDR3, 39 bases, with the frame set at the first base. For CDR1 and CDR2, the germline V gene lists KGHSH and LQKENI.

In regard to this clone: The antigen it recognizes is unknown. The input lacks base qualities; no much larger clone sits a single base away.

Findings and caveats that apply to the study as a whole: While some public TCRs were present in many individuals, most TCR sequences turned up only very rarely across donors. The authors suggested that the approach could potentially be extended to other disease states and immunological phenotypes. In both the original and validation cohorts, the classifier was reported to diagnose cytomegalovirus status with high specificity and sensitivity. All 120 or so repertoires were used to score co-occurrence in the validation cohort in a later analysis, because that analysis had no HLA typing for the cohort. Of the cluster scores, about 94% were above 0 in a later analysis, which found that TCRs clustered in the first cohort also tended to co-occur in the approximately 130 validation repertoires. In the study, 164 TCR beta chains were listed as associated with cytomegalovirus. In vitro tests confirmed that a few of the cytomegalovirus-associated TCR beta chains recognize cytomegalovirus antigens.

This chain joins TRBV18 to TRBJ1-1; tentative D gene TRBD1, with 5 bases matching. The sequenced sample consisted of PBMCs. The clonotype comes from a young man in good health and CMV-seropositive. The nucleotide sequence is TGTGCCAGCTCACCCGAAGGAGGGGACGAAGCTTTCTTT. Translated, this is CASSPEGGDEAFF.